The present T cell receptor beta chain was sequenced within a study of blood T cell repertoires in COVID-19. Study context: Sites across the United States, Italy and Spain contributed samples from acute and convalescent COVID-19. Sample material is recorded as cDNA or gDNA derived from T cells, B-cell-depleted T cells, or PBMCs.

As originally analysed: Estimation of nucleated cell counts was performed using reference gene primer amplification. The table came from immunoSEQ multiplex PCR; TCRdb's copy has only in-frame clones and leaves some out. From that table come the V and J calls and clone size; the DNA was used to work out D and trimming. The table shows more than 55,000 clones, with about 87% occurring only once. The germline V gene encodes CDR1 LGHNA and CDR2 YNFKEQ. This CDR3 region has 16 residues. V trimming: 4 bases; J trimming: 0 bases; junction bases outside the gene matches: 3. Sequencing used peripheral blood. The source of this sequence is a man in his 60s with active or convalescent COVID-19. The gene calls are TRBV4-2 and TRBJ2-3, with 11 bases lining up with TRBD2. CDR3 DNA: TGTGCCAGCAGCCTCTGGACTAGCGGGAGCACAGATACGCAGTATTTT. Its translation: CASSLWTSGSTDTQYF.